Presented here are 21 T cell receptor beta chains from one specimen sequenced in a study of beta chain features in type 1 diabetes. Broader study findings: Shortening that was moderate but significant affected the TCRB CDR3s of Type 1 diabetes patients in all four CD4+ subsets.

Antigen specificity for these receptors is unknown. Since all of the isolated RNA was reverse transcribed, expressed TCRB transcripts were what got sequenced. Sequencing was performed with immunoSEQ multiplex PCR; in TCRdb, only in-frame clones are kept and a portion is missing. The repertoire includes about 300,000 clones, approximately 13% of them detected once, and over 0.014% sits in the top ten. Sequencing input: naive CD4+ T cells from blood. The receptors originated from a woman aged 18 to 35 with type 1 diabetes.

This sequence joins TRBV19 and TRBJ2-3; a weak D match, TRBD2 (5 bases). The CDR3 has 14 residues. Trimming took off 3 bases at V and 2 bases at J, with 9 bases between the two ends. Germline loops: CDR1 LNHDA, CDR2 SQIVND (reference sequence). The chain's CDR3 is CASSMWESTDTQYF. CDR3 DNA: TGTGCCAGTAGTATGTGGGAGTCCACAGATACGCAGTATTTT.

This clone was counted only a few times. CDR3 in amino acids: CASREATEAFF. The CDR3 DNA is TGTGCCAGCAGAGAGGCCACTGAAGCTTTCTTT. The gene calls are TRBV2 and TRBJ1-1; no clear D. The CDR3 has 11 residues. CDR1 and CDR2 from the germline V gene are SNHLY and FYNNEI. The V and J ends lost 6 bases and 4 bases respectively, with 6 bases between them.

This clone was detected a few times. The chain links TRBV19 to TRBJ2-5; TRBD2 aligns across 13 bases. CDR3 length equals 16 residues. CDR1 LNHDA and CDR2 SQIVND come from the germline V gene (reference sequence). V was pared by 3 bases and J by 5 bases, with 6 bases of the junction left unmatched. CDR3 in DNA: TGTGCCAGTAGTATTGGGACTAGCGGGACTTGGGAGACCCAGTACTTC. It specifies CASSIGTSGTWETQYF.

This chain uses TRBV7-2 with TRBJ2-7; possible D gene TRBD1, 5 bases. With 5 bases removed from V and 2 bases from J, the gap between germline ends came to 16 bases. Germline assignment: CDR1 SGHTA and CDR2 FQGNSA. This CDR3 comprises 15 residues. The CDR3 here is CASSQTGVGPYEQYF. The CDR3 region has the DNA TGTGCCAGCAGCCAAACAGGAGTCGGGCCCTACGAGCAGTACTTC.

A note on this clone: The sample contains more than one DNA sequence encoding this CDR3. This chain connects TRBV6-5 to TRBJ1-2; D is uncertain. The ends were cut back, 0 bases at V and 4 bases at J, with 6 bases in the middle. Germline CDR1 is MNHEY and CDR2 is SVGAGI. The CDR3 extends over 13 amino acids. The CDR3 loop reads CASSYSTGYGYTF. In DNA form, the CDR3 reads TGTGCCAGCAGTTACTCGACGGGCTATGGCTACACCTTC.

DNA for the CDR3: TGTGCCAGCAGCTCAGGACAGGGCACTGAAGCTTTCTTT. Its protein product is CASSSGQGTEAFF. The rearrangement joins TRBV7-9 to TRBJ1-1, with 8 bases lining up with TRBD1. The ends lost 4 bases at V and 4 bases at J; junction bases unmatched: 2. The CDR3 loop spans 13 amino acids. The germline V gene has CDR1 SEHNR and CDR2 FQNEAQ (reference sequence).

This rearrangement joins TRBV7-9 to TRBJ2-1, with no clear D. V was trimmed by 4 bases and J by 7 bases, leaving 8 bases between them. Germline CDR1 is SEHNR and CDR2 is FQNEAQ (reference sequence). The CDR3 length is 12 residues. CDR3 protein: CASSYLENEQFF. For the CDR3, the DNA is TGTGCCAGCAGCTACCTCGAGAATGAGCAGTTCTTC.

This chain uses TRBV30 with TRBJ2-6, with D possibly TRBD2 on 7 matching bases. Trimming removed 2 bases from V and 0 bases from J, with 20 bases in between. Per the germline V gene, CDR1 is GTSNPN and CDR2 is SVGIG (reference sequence). CDR3 length: 19 amino acids. CDR3 in amino acids: CAWSPPRWGGTSGANVLTF. DNA of the CDR3: TGTGCCTGGAGTCCCCCGCGTTGGGGGGGCACCTCTGGGGCCAACGTCCTGACTTTC.

The chain links TRBV10-3 to TRBJ1-1; a weak D match, TRBD1 (5 bases). The CDR3 has 11 amino acids. CDR1 and CDR2 from the germline V gene are ENHRY and SYGVKD. V lost 3 bases to trimming and J lost 11 bases, with 10 bases between them. The CDR3 nucleotides read TGTGCCATCAGTGACAGGGTCGAGGCTTTCTTT. The encoded protein is CAISDRVEAFF.

This clone has just a few counts. V is TRBV30 and J is TRBJ2-2; 7 bases are a match to TRBD2. The germline gives CDR1 GTSNPN, CDR2 SVGIG (reference sequence). With 1 base clipped from V and 4 bases from J, the junction kept 15 bases outside the gene matches. The CDR3 contains 18 residues. CDR3 amino acids: CAWSAGLFRRSSTGELFF. In nucleotides, the CDR3 is TGTGCCTGGAGTGCGGGACTATTCCGGAGATCGAGCACCGGGGAGCTGTTTTTT.

This chain connects TRBV5-1 to TRBJ2-1, with D perhaps matching TRBD2 (5 bases). The CDR3 contains 13 residues. Germline V CDR1 and CDR2: SGHRS, YFSETQ. V was cut by 5 bases and J by 7 bases, with 13 bases left in between. The CDR3 is CASSGGSGNEQFF. The CDR3 DNA reads as TGCGCCAGCAGTGGCGGATCGGGAAATGAGCAGTTCTTC.

The chain uses TRBV4-1 and TRBJ1-5, with TRBD1 matching over 10 bases. Per the germline V gene, CDR1 is MGHRA and CDR2 is YSYEKL. The CDR3 consists of 14 residues. The trim removed 5 bases at V and 11 bases at J, leaving 9 bases unmatched. CDR3 sequence (DNA): TGCGCCAGCAGCTCCGGGACAGGGGATACGACCCAGCATTTT. Encoded protein: CASSSGTGDTTQHF.

This clone was seen only a few times. The CDR3 is CASSFFAGASYEQYF. CDR3 nucleotide sequence: TGTGCCAGCAGCTTCTTTGCGGGAGCGTCCTACGAGCAGTACTTC. The chain recombines TRBV7-2 with TRBJ2-7; 7 bases align to TRBD2. The CDR3 covers 15 residues. Germline trimming cut 3 bases from V and 1 base from J; bases unmatched to any gene: 6. The germline gives CDR1 SGHTA, CDR2 FQGNSA.

This chain links TRBV11-2 with TRBJ2-2; 14 bases line up with TRBD2. The V gene end was trimmed by 5 bases and the J gene end by 8 bases; junction bases not matched to a gene: 7. This CDR3 spans 16 amino acids. The germline V gene encodes CDR1 SGHAT and CDR2 FQNNGV. The CDR3 coding sequence is TGTGCCAGCAGCCGCGGACTAGCGGGAGGAGGAGGGGAGCTGTTTTTT. Translation gives CASSRGLAGGGGELFF.

CDR3 sequence reads: CASSRTDIMSEPQHF. CDR3 sequence (DNA): TGTGCCAGCAGCCGGACTGACATCATGAGTGAGCCCCAGCATTTT. V and J are TRBV7-9 and TRBJ1-5; D is uncertain. The germline V gene has CDR1 SEHNR and CDR2 FQNEAQ (reference sequence). This CDR3 contains 15 residues. V was pared by 5 bases and J by 8 bases, with 19 bases between.

V gene TRBV29-1 combines with J gene TRBJ1-2, with D uncertain. V lost 4 bases and J lost 5, with 11 bases in between. Germline CDR1 is SQVTM and CDR2 is ANQGSEA. This CDR3 comprises 12 residues. CDR3 region: CSVGAQIYGYTF. The DNA for the CDR3 is TGCAGCGTTGGGGCGCAGATTTATGGCTACACCTTC.

This clone was observed a few times. The J gene is TRBJ2-7, the V gene TRBV7-2; 9 bases match TRBD2. The CDR3 length is 14 residues. The V and J ends lost 3 bases and 6 bases, in that order; junction bases with no gene match: 6. From germline, CDR1 is SGHTA and CDR2 FQGNSA. The CDR3 nucleotides read TGTGCCAGCAGCTTCCTAGCGGGACCTAGCGAGCAGTACTTC. The encoded protein is CASSFLAGPSEQYF. The full variable domain, completed using reference TRBV7-2 and TRBJ2-7, is GAGVSQSPSNKVTEKGKDVELRCDPISGHTALYWYRQSLGQGLEFLIYFQGNSAPDKSGLPSDRFSAERTGGSVSTLTIQRTQQEDSAVYLCASSFLAGPSEQYFGPGTRLTVT.

V gene TRBV28 combines with J gene TRBJ2-3; possible D gene TRBD2, 6 bases. Germline lookup yields CDR1 MDHEN and CDR2 SYDVKM. Trimming stripped 8 bases from V and 5 bases from J, with 23 bases between. CDR3 length equals 16 residues. The DNA of the CDR3 is TGTGCCAGCGGCCCGGCTAGCGTCGAGAGGGGAGATACGCAGTATTTT. This encodes CASGPASVERGDTQYF.

The rearrangement uses TRBV4-1 and TRBJ2-3; D uncertain. Germline-derived CDR1 and CDR2 are MGHRA and YSYEKL. This CDR3 has 11 amino acids. Trimming took 4 bases from V and 6 from J, leaving 5 bases between them. The CDR3 sequence is CASSLSDTQYF. CDR3 sequence (DNA): TGCGCCAGCAGCCTTAGTGATACGCAGTATTTT.

The V and J genes are TRBV28 and TRBJ1-1; possible D gene TRBD1, 6 bases. Germline V gene lookup returns CDR1 MDHEN and CDR2 SYDVKM. V lost 6 bases and J 2 bases, leaving 13 bases between the germline ends. The CDR3 spans 14 residues. The DNA for the CDR3 is TGTGCCAGCAGCTCAGGGGAGCTCAACACTGAAGCTTTCTTT. Translating gives CASSSGELNTEAFF. The variable domain in full, completed from reference TRBV28 and TRBJ1-1, reads DVKVTQSSRYLVKRTGEKVFLECVQDMDHENMFWYRQDPGLGLRLIYFSYDVKMKEKGDIPEGYSVSREKKERFSLILESASTNQTSMYLCASSSGELNTEAFFGQGTRLTVV.

The chain is built from TRBV6-5 and TRBJ1-2, with TRBD1 matching over 9 bases. The CDR3 is 13 amino acids. J lost 7 bases, V lost 5 bases, and 5 bases had no gene match. Germline-derived CDR1 and CDR2 are MNHEY and SVGAGI. The DNA of the CDR3 is TGTGCCAGCAGTAAACAGGGGGCGAGTGGCTACACCTTC. It codes for CASSKQGASGYTF.